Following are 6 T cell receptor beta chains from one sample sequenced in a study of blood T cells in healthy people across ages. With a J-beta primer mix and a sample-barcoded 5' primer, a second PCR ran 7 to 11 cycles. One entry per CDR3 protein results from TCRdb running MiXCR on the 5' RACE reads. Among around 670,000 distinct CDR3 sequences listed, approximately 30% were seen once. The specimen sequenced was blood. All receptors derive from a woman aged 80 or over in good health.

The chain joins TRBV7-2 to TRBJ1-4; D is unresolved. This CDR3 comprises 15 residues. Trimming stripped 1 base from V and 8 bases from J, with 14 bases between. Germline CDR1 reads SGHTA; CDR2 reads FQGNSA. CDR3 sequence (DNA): TGTGCCAGCAGCTTAGTAGGGTCCAGTGAAGAAAAACTGTTTTTT. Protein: CASSLVGSSEEKLFF.

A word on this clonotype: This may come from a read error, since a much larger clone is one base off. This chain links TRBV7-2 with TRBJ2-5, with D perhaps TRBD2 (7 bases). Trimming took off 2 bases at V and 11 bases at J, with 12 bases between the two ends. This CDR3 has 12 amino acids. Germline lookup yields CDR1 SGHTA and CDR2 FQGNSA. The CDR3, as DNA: TGTGCCAGCAGCTTACTACAGGGAGGGCAGTACTTC. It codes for CASSLLQGGQYF.

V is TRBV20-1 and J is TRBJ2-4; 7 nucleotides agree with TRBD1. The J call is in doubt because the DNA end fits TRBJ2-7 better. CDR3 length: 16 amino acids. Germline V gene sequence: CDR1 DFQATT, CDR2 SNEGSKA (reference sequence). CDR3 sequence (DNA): TGCAGTGCTAGAGGAATAGACAGGGAGATTTCCTACGAGCAGTACTTC. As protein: CSARGIDREISYEQYF.

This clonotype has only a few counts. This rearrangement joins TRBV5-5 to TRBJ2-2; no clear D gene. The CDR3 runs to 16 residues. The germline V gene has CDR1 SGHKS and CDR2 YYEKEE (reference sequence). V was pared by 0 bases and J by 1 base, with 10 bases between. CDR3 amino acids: CASSLAPEMNTGELFF. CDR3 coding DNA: TGTGCCAGCAGCTTGGCTCCAGAAATGAACACCGGGGAGCTGTTTTTT.

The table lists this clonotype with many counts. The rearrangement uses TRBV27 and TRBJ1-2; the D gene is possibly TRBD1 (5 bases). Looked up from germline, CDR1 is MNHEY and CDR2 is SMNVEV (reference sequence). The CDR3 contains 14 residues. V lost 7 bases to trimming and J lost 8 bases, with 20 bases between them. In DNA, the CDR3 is TGTGCCAGCACTTCCGCCGGGGGGGTAGGGGGCTACACCTTC. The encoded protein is CASTSAGGVGGYTF.

The CDR3 is CASRIQEAGELFF. CDR3 in DNA: TGCGCCAGCAGAATTCAGGAAGCCGGGGAGCTGTTTTTT. The chain uses TRBV5-1 and TRBJ2-2; D unclear. The V and J ends lost 5 bases and 6 bases respectively, with 11 bases between them. From germline, CDR1 is SGHRS and CDR2 YFSETQ. The CDR3 has 13 amino acids.